One TCR beta chain is described in this entry. Deletions cut 5 bases from V and 1 base from J, with 9 bases between. CDR1 and CDR2 (germline): SGHRS, YFSETQ. The CDR3 extends over 13 amino acids. This entry is derived from a study of blood T cell repertoires in COVID-19. Study in general: Specimens from acute and convalescent COVID-19 originated in the United States, Italy and Spain.

Measured with immunoSEQ multiplex PCR; TCRdb has only the in-frame clones, and not every one. This table has roughly 410,000 clones, approximately 90% appearing once. This sequence joins TRBV5-1 and TRBJ1-1; unclear D gene. This sequence was found in a woman aged 40 to 50 with COVID-19, enrolled during active disease. Sample: peripheral blood. In DNA form, the CDR3 reads TGCGCCAGCAGGGCCTCAGGGAACACTGAAGCTTTCTTT. The encoded protein is CASRASGNTEAFF.